The 5 T cell receptor beta chains presented below share a single source sample, sequenced in a study of cytomegalovirus exposure and HLA in healthy donors. PCR amplification relied on 60 Vbeta primers (plus 13 Jbeta primers). Profiled with immunoSEQ multiplex PCR; TCRdb holds only in-frame clones, not every one. Here the sample spans 120,000 or so clones, about 90% being singletons. Specimen: PBMCs. Receptor source: a man aged 40-49 years in good health and CMV-seronegative.

In its sample, this clone was seen once. The chain recombines TRBV2 with TRBJ1-5; 8 nucleotides align to TRBD1. The J segment lost 4 bases and the V segment lost 6 bases, leaving 8 bases of the junction unmatched. The CDR3 covers 15 residues. In germline, CDR1 is SNHLY, CDR2 FYNNEI. The CDR3 nucleotides read TGTGCCAGCAGACCCCGGACAGGGTTTAATCAGCCCCAGCATTTT. Its translation is CASRPRTGFNQPQHF.

The V call is TRBV25-1, the J call TRBJ1-4; D remains ambiguous. The germline V and J ends were trimmed by 7 bases and 0 bases, with 15 bases remaining between them. CDR1 MGHDK and CDR2 SYGVNS come from the germline V gene. This CDR3 is 16 amino acids long. DNA for the CDR3: TGTGCCAGCAAGCCCCCGGGTATTGCAACTAATGAAAAACTGTTTTTT. Protein product: CASKPPGIATNEKLFF. The full variable domain, completed using reference TRBV25-1 and TRBJ1-4, is EADIYQTPRYLVIGTGKKITLECSQTMGHDKMYWYQQDPGMELHLIHYSYGVNSTEKGDLSSESTVSRIRTEHFPLTLESARPSHTSQYLCASKPPGIATNEKLFFGSGTQLSVL.

The chain employs TRBV30 and TRBJ1-5; a possible D gene is TRBD1 (6 bases). This CDR3 region has 13 residues. V lost 7 bases, J lost 11 bases, and 21 bases lay in between. Germline V gene lookup returns CDR1 GTSNPN and CDR2 SVGIG (reference sequence). The CDR3 loop reads CAFRDTLTPTQHF. In DNA form, the CDR3 reads TGTGCCTTTAGGGACACACTCACTCCTACCCAGCATTTT. The complete variable domain, with remaining parts taken from reference TRBV30 and TRBJ1-5, reads SQTIHQWPATLVQPVGSPLSLECTVEGTSNPNLYWYRQAAGRGLQLLFYSVGIGQISSEVPQNLSASRPQDRQFILSSKKLLLSDSGFYLCAFRDTLTPTQHFGDGTRLSIL.

The V call is TRBV5-5, the J call TRBJ1-5; TRBD1 matches at 10 bases. Germline values: CDR1 SGHKS, CDR2 YYEKEE (reference sequence). This CDR3 contains 17 residues. Trimming removed 2 bases from V and 0 bases from J; junction bases left unmatched: 5. The CDR3: CASSFYGQGGSNQPQHF. The CDR3 DNA reads as TGTGCCAGCAGCTTTTACGGACAGGGGGGTAGCAATCAGCCCCAGCATTTT.

The CDR3 is CASSRGPPNYGYTF. CDR3 nucleotides: TGTGCCAGCAGTAGGGGCCCACCCAACTATGGCTACACCTTC. The rearrangement links TRBV6-5 to TRBJ1-2, with D perhaps matching TRBD1 (5 bases). The CDR3 contains 14 residues. The V end lost 5 bases, the J end lost 2 bases, and 12 bases lay between the germline ends. CDR1 is MNHEY, CDR2 SVGAGI, per germline.